This T cell receptor beta chain was observed in a study of T cells after yellow fever vaccination. Notes on the study in general: Abundant clonotypes (contaminants from the bulk population) could be present in FACS-sorted repertoires. Clonotypes shared by both compartments, CD4 and CD8, made up a small share. Post-booster repertoires again held most primary-vaccination clones (roughly 95% CD4, approximately 90% CD8).

CDR1 is SQVTM and CDR2 is ANQGSEA in the germline V gene. The V end was cut by 1 base, the J end by 2 bases, with 20 bases between. The CDR3 is 17 amino acids. As for this clonotype: The antigen remains undetermined.

Conversion of TCR transcripts into cDNA relied on 5'RACE template switching, which added a universal primer site and UMIs. TCRdb itself ran the 5' RACE reads through MiXCR, one entry per CDR3 protein. The data hold hundreds of thousands of distinct CDR3 sequences, with more than 9% observed a single time. The source is a man younger than 40 who received the YFV17D yellow fever vaccine. The chain carries TRBV29-1 and TRBJ2-5, with D possibly called TRBD1 or TRBD2 (5 bases each). The sample in question was PBMCs, obtained on the day of the yellow fever booster vaccination. The CDR3 coding sequence is TGCAGCGTTGAAGTAGGCTTGGGGGTCCACCGTCAAGAGACCCAGTACTTC. It specifies CSVEVGLGVHRQETQYF.